One sample yielded the 26 T cell receptor beta chains listed below, sequenced in a study of cytomegalovirus exposure and HLA in healthy donors. Both 60 Vbeta primers and 13 Jbeta primers went into the PCR. The method was immunoSEQ multiplex PCR; TCRdb's version includes in-frame clones alone and lacks a portion of them. The sample has roughly 150,000 clones, over 50% seen once. Specimen: PBMCs. Receptors were obtained from a human donor in good health.

The chain joins TRBV7-9 to TRBJ2-7; 10 positions agree with TRBD1. CDR1 and CDR2 (germline): SEHNR, FQNEAQ (reference sequence). Trimming cost V 3 bases and J 7 bases; bases outside gene matches: 12. There are 16 residues in the CDR3. The CDR3 nucleotides read TGTGCCAGCAGCTTTACGGGTCCGACAGGGGGCGGGGAGCAGTACTTC. The encoded protein is CASSFTGPTGGGEQYF.

The count of this clone is one. The chain is built from TRBV28 and TRBJ2-7; no definite D call. The V and J ends lost 2 bases and 3 bases respectively, with 5 bases between them. There are 12 residues in the CDR3. Germline CDR1 and CDR2: MDHEN and SYDVKM. For the CDR3, the DNA is TGTGCCAGCAGTTTAGGCAGCTACGAGCAGTACTTC. Amino acid sequence: CASSLGSYEQYF. Based on the CDR3 plus reference TRBV28 and TRBJ2-7, the full variable domain is DVKVTQSSRYLVKRTGEKVFLECVQDMDHENMFWYRQDPGLGLRLIYFSYDVKMKEKGDIPEGYSVSREKKERFSLILESASTNQTSMYLCASSLGSYEQYFGPGTRLTVT.

The chain is built from TRBV7-2 and TRBJ2-7; TRBD1 matches 7 bases. Trimming removed 3 bases from V and 3 bases from J; junction bases left unmatched: 2. The CDR3 sequence is 13 residues long. Germline values: CDR1 SGHTA, CDR2 FQGNSA. In nucleotides, the CDR3 is TGTGCCAGCAGCTTTGGACAGGTCTACGAGCAGTACTTC. It is translated as CASSFGQVYEQYF.

The rearrangement uses TRBV18 and TRBJ1-3, with 9 bases identical to TRBD1. Germline V lookup: CDR1 KGHSH, CDR2 LQKENI. The CDR3 spans 18 residues. V shed 1 base, J shed 0 bases, and the junction held 7 bases outside the gene matches. The CDR3 region is CASSPLPGTGNSGNTIYF. In DNA form, the CDR3 reads TGTGCCAGCTCACCACTACCTGGGACAGGGAACTCTGGAAACACCATATATTTT.

The chain is built from TRBV5-6 and TRBJ2-5, with 8 bases fitting TRBD2. Germline V gives CDR1 SGHDT, CDR2 YYEEEE. V trimming: 0 bases; J trimming: 5 bases; junction bases outside the gene matches: 3. CDR3 size: 14 residues. The CDR3 is CASSLGGRRETQYF. The CDR3 nucleotides are TGTGCCAGCAGCTTGGGCGGGAGGAGGGAGACCCAGTACTTC.

The chain couples TRBV7-3 to TRBJ2-3; D perhaps matches TRBD2 (6 bases). The CDR3 has 13 residues. Deletions cut 5 bases from V and 6 bases from J, with 12 bases between. In germline, CDR1 is SGHTA, CDR2 FQGTGA. CDR3 nucleotides: TGTGCCAGCAGCGACTCTAGCGAGGATACGCAGTATTTT. Amino acid sequence: CASSDSSEDTQYF. The complete variable domain, with remaining parts taken from reference TRBV7-3 and TRBJ2-3, reads GAGVSQTPSNKVTEKGKYVELRCDPISGHTALYWYRQSLGQGPEFLIYFQGTGAADDSGLPNDRFFAVRPEGSVSTLKIQRTERGDSAVYLCASSDSSEDTQYFGPGTRLTVL.

The chain couples TRBV9 to TRBJ2-5; D possibly corresponds to TRBD1 (5 bases). This CDR3 spans 13 amino acids. The germline V gene encodes CDR1 SGDLS and CDR2 YYNGEE. The V gene lost 4 bases and the J gene lost 1 base, with 8 bases spanning the gap. In DNA form, the CDR3 reads TGTGCCAGCAGCCTCGACAGCCAAGAGACCCAGTACTTC. Translating gives CASSLDSQETQYF.

This CDR3 reads CASSLEAGGPLLTEAFF. The DNA of the CDR3 is TGTGCCAGCAGTTTAGAGGCGGGAGGGCCCCTCCTTACTGAAGCTTTCTTT. The chain couples TRBV28 to TRBJ1-1; D is uncertain. V was trimmed by 2 bases and J by 5 bases, leaving 21 bases between them. The CDR3 length is 17 residues. In germline, CDR1 is MDHEN, CDR2 SYDVKM.

The J gene is TRBJ2-1, the V gene TRBV6-1, with D maybe TRBD1 (6 bases). Trimming shortened V by 4 bases and J by 11 bases, and 12 bases separated the two germline ends. Per the germline V gene, CDR1 is MNHNS and CDR2 is SASEGT. CDR3 length: 12 amino acids. CDR3 protein: CASSVRDIKQFF. CDR3 nucleotide sequence: TGTGCCAGCAGTGTCCGGGACATCAAGCAGTTCTTC.

The chain employs TRBV5-1 and TRBJ2-7, with 8 bases fitting TRBD1. V shed 7 bases, J shed 4 bases, and the junction held 7 bases outside the gene matches. Germline V CDR1 and CDR2: SGHRS, YFSETQ. CDR3 size: 13 residues. Here the CDR3 reads CASQTGDEYEQYF. The CDR3 DNA reads TGCGCCAGCCAGACAGGGGATGAATACGAGCAGTACTTC.

The chain carries TRBV7-6 and TRBJ2-7; TRBD2 agrees at 8 bases. The trim removed 1 base at V and 2 bases at J, leaving 4 bases unmatched. Germline CDR1 is SGHVS and CDR2 is FNYEAQ. The CDR3 runs 15 residues. CDR3 sequence reads: CASSLGSGKTYEQYF. CDR3 sequence (DNA): TGTGCCAGCAGCTTAGGTAGCGGGAAAACCTACGAGCAGTACTTC.

The chain recombines TRBV29-1 with TRBJ2-2; 7 bases agree with TRBD2. Trimming at V came to 7 bases and at J to 8 bases, leaving 10 bases not matched to a gene. This CDR3 contains 13 residues. The germline V gene has CDR1 SQVTM and CDR2 ANQGSEA. CDR3 DNA sequence: TGCAGCGCTTTGGGAGGGATCCTTGGGGAGCTGTTTTTT. Protein product: CSALGGILGELFF.

The gene calls are TRBV19 and TRBJ2-1; TRBD2 aligns across 11 bases. J gave up 3 bases and V 3 bases, and 7 bases lay outside the gene matches. CDR1 LNHDA and CDR2 SQIVND come from the germline V gene (reference sequence). This CDR3 region has 17 residues. As DNA, the CDR3 is TGTGCCAGTAGTATGGCTAGCGGGAGGAGGGGCTACAATGAGCAGTTCTTC. Its protein product is CASSMASGRRGYNEQFF.

V gene TRBV29-1 combines with J gene TRBJ2-7; D call uncertain. Trimming pared 4 bases from V and 0 bases from J, leaving 7 bases between. Germline assignment: CDR1 SQVTM and CDR2 ANQGSEA. The CDR3 runs to 12 residues. CDR3: CSVAVGSYEQYF. The CDR3 DNA follows: TGCAGCGTTGCGGTCGGCTCCTACGAGCAGTACTTC.

In its sample, this clone was seen a few times. V is TRBV5-1 and J is TRBJ1-2; D is unresolved. The CDR3 spans 12 residues. Germline V gives CDR1 SGHRS, CDR2 YFSETQ. Trimming took off 2 bases at V and 5 bases at J, with 7 bases between the two ends. CDR3 in amino acids: CASSLEDYGYTF. In nucleotides, the CDR3 is TGCGCCAGCAGCTTAGAGGATTATGGCTACACCTTC.

The chain employs TRBV11-2 and TRBJ2-7, with 7 bases that match TRBD2. Losses at the gene ends were 5 bases for V and 2 bases for J; bases not matched to a gene: 3. CDR3 length: 13 amino acids. Per the germline V gene, CDR1 is SGHAT and CDR2 is FQNNGV. The chain's CDR3 is CASSPTSAYEQYF. The CDR3 DNA is TGTGCCAGCAGCCCCACTAGCGCCTACGAGCAGTACTTC.

The chain combines TRBV21-1 with TRBJ2-3; the table's D call of TRBD2 was not tested on the DNA. TRBV21-1 is a known pseudogene. The CDR3 runs to 17 residues. In DNA form, the CDR3 reads TGTGCCAGCAGCAAAGAACCCGGCGGGAGAGGTTCAGATACGCAGTATTTT. It yields the protein CASSKEPGGRGSDTQYF.

The sample holds a few counts of this clone. The chain has TRBV27 and TRBJ2-3; TRBD2 matches at 9 bases. The CDR3 is 14 amino acids. Germline CDR1 and CDR2: MNHEY and SMNVEV (reference sequence). V trimming: 7 bases; J trimming: 6 bases; junction bases outside the gene matches: 8. The CDR3, as DNA: TGTGCCAGCAACCGCGGGGGGGTGGAGGATACGCAGTATTTT. Its protein product is CASNRGGVEDTQYF.

A note on this clone: One junction end does not reproduce the germline sequence, and a read error may be involved. The genes are TRBV7-2 and TRBJ2-5; D possibly corresponds to TRBD2 (6 bases). The CDR3 spans 16 residues. CDR1 is SGHTA, CDR2 FQGNSA, per germline. CDR3: CASSLVKRELGEAQYF. The CDR3 DNA reads as TGTGCCAGCAGCTTAGTAAAACGGGAGTTAGGAGAGGCCCAGTACTTC.

The chain has TRBV5-1 and TRBJ2-5; 11 bases fit TRBD1. After removal of 0 bases from V and 5 bases from J, the junction contained 6 bases not matched to a gene. This CDR3 is built from 16 residues. CDR1 and CDR2 (germline): SGHRS, YFSETQ. As DNA, the CDR3 is TGCGCCAGCAGCTTGGCTGGACAGGGGGCGCGGGAGACCCAGTACTTC. It codes for CASSLAGQGARETQYF.

This clone was seen only a few times. The chain carries TRBV7-9 and TRBJ1-2, with 8 positions matching TRBD1. CDR1 is SEHNR, CDR2 FQNEAQ, per germline (reference sequence). The length of the CDR3 is 16 residues. V lost 4 bases to trimming and J lost 8 bases; unmatched junction nucleotides: 15. CDR3 DNA sequence: TGTGCCAGCAGCTCCCTATCCCCCGGGACAGGAAAGGGCTACACCTTC. Its protein is CASSSLSPGTGKGYTF.

V gene TRBV9 combines with J gene TRBJ2-1; the D is unclear. Trimming pared 4 bases from V and 4 bases from J, leaving 9 bases between. The CDR3 length is 13 residues. Germline CDR1 SGDLS, CDR2 YYNGEE. The CDR3 sequence: CASSPTQYNEQFF. Here the CDR3 DNA reads TGTGCCAGCAGCCCAACCCAGTACAATGAGCAGTTCTTC.

The CDR3 nucleotides read TGTGCCAGCAGTAACAGGGCGCCCTACGAGCAGTACTTC. It specifies CASSNRAPYEQYF. The chain links TRBV6-1 to TRBJ2-7; a weak D match, TRBD1 (6 bases). The germline V gene encodes CDR1 MNHNS and CDR2 SASEGT. The CDR3 runs to 13 residues. Deletions cut 5 bases from V and 2 bases from J, with 10 bases between.

The chain employs TRBV27 and TRBJ2-7; weak D call: TRBD1 (7 bases). Trimming pared 5 bases from V and 0 bases from J, leaving 14 bases between. Germline V gene lookup returns CDR1 MNHEY and CDR2 SMNVEV (reference sequence). This CDR3 contains 15 residues. Written as DNA, the CDR3 is TGTGCCAGCAGTCCAGCAGGGGGACTCTCCTACGAGCAGTACTTC. This sequence encodes CASSPAGGLSYEQYF.

The chain uses TRBV19 and TRBJ2-5, with 7 bases aligning to TRBD2. The V segment lost 10 bases and the J segment 4 bases; nucleotides outside the gene matches: 12. The CDR3 spans 14 residues. Germline CDR1 LNHDA, CDR2 SQIVND (reference sequence). As DNA, the CDR3 is TGTGCCACCCAGGCCGTGGGGAGGGGAGAGACCCAGTACTTC. Its protein product is CATQAVGRGETQYF.

This clone was found a few times. Other DNA sequences in the same sample also yield this CDR3. J is TRBJ1-1 and V is TRBV5-4, with 9 bases aligning to TRBD1. Germline V gene sequence: CDR1 SGHNT, CDR2 YYREEE (reference sequence). This CDR3 contains 14 residues. J lost 1 base, V lost 4 bases, and 2 bases had no gene match. Here the CDR3 reads CASSPGQGNTEAFF. The CDR3 coding sequence is TGTGCCAGCAGCCCGGGACAGGGGAACACTGAAGCTTTCTTT.